One and the same sample provided the 31 T cell receptor beta chains below, sequenced in a study of technical replicates of blood from a handful of donors (dated by TCRdb to the late 2010s). Library preparation employed the immunoSEQ multiplex PCR assay. TCRdb provides this immuneACCESS table in a form limited to in-frame rearrangements. Some clones are lacking; in checked studies, under half of them reflect an unresolved V gene, and why the rest are absent is not known. The sample table contains some 57,000 clones; only one count was recorded for nearly 90% of them. 4.8% of the sample is held by the ten biggest clonotypes. The sequenced material came from PBMCs. These TCRs come from a human donor in good health. Some clones in this sample may be carry-over from other donors' samples.

The chain's CDR3 is CASSVGTTTEAFF. The CDR3 DNA follows: TGTGCCAGCAGCGTGGGGACAACGACTGAAGCTTTCTTT. J is TRBJ1-1 and V is TRBV9, with D possibly being TRBD1 (6 bases). Trimming took off 2 bases at V and 5 bases at J, with 10 bases between the two ends. The CDR3 has 13 residues. Germline values: CDR1 SGDLS, CDR2 YYNGEE.

This clone occurred once. This chain connects TRBV6-5 to TRBJ2-1; 7 bases are a match to TRBD1. V was pared by 11 bases and J by 5 bases, with 3 bases of the junction left unmatched. Germline V lookup: CDR1 MNHEY, CDR2 SVGAGI. The CDR3 extends over 11 amino acids. Here the CDR3 reads CASQGNNEQFF. CDR3 nucleotides: TGTGCCTCACAGGGGAACAATGAGCAGTTCTTC.

The gene calls are TRBV7-2 and TRBJ2-3; TRBD2 aligns across 8 bases. Germline V CDR1 and CDR2: SGHTA, FQGNSA. This CDR3 comprises 17 residues. V lost 2 bases, J lost 0 bases, and 7 bases stayed unmatched. The CDR3 bases are TGTGCCAGCAGCTTAATCGGGGGGGCGGGTAGCACAGATACGCAGTATTTT. This translates into CASSLIGGAGSTDTQYF. The full variable domain, with the rest looked up from reference TRBV7-2 and TRBJ2-3, is GAGVSQSPSNKVTEKGKDVELRCDPISGHTALYWYRQSLGQGLEFLIYFQGNSAPDKSGLPSDRFSAERTGGSVSTLTIQRTQQEDSAVYLCASSLIGGAGSTDTQYFGPGTRLTVL.

This clone was found a few times. The chain employs TRBV2 and TRBJ1-6; D remains ambiguous. The length of the CDR3 is 15 residues. Germline assignment: CDR1 SNHLY and CDR2 FYNNEI. V was clipped by 4 bases and J by 6 bases, with 13 bases between them. CDR3 sequence: CASSASGGSNSPLHF. The CDR3, as DNA: TGTGCCAGCAGTGCAAGCGGAGGGAGTAATTCACCCCTCCACTTT.

The chain links TRBV29-1 to TRBJ1-1; 8 nucleotides line up with TRBD1. The CDR3 contains 16 residues. The V segment lost 6 bases and the J segment 0 bases; nucleotides outside the gene matches: 12. Looked up from germline, CDR1 is SQVTM and CDR2 is ANQGSEA. CDR3 protein: CSVTDRVWGMNTEAFF. DNA of the CDR3: TGCAGCGTGACGGACAGGGTCTGGGGCATGAACACTGAAGCTTTCTTT.

V usage is TRBV7-2 and J usage is TRBJ1-5; 8 bases are a match to TRBD1. V lost 8 bases, J lost 4 bases, and 4 bases stayed unmatched. The germline V gene encodes CDR1 SGHTA and CDR2 FQGNSA. The CDR3 is 13 amino acids. The CDR3 spells CASAGQVNQPQHF. CDR3 bases: TGTGCCAGCGCGGGACAGGTAAATCAGCCCCAGCATTTT.

The chain carries TRBV18 and TRBJ1-1; weak D call: TRBD1 (5 bases). The V end lost 4 bases, the J end lost 5 bases, and 11 bases lay between the germline ends. The CDR3 is made up of 13 amino acids. The germline V gene has CDR1 KGHSH and CDR2 LQKENI. The CDR3 sequence is CASSQGAGTEAFF. For the CDR3, the DNA is TGTGCCAGCTCACAAGGGGCAGGTACTGAAGCTTTCTTT. The variable domain in full, completed from reference TRBV18 and TRBJ1-1, reads NAGVMQNPRHLVRRRGQEARLRCSPMKGHSHVYWYRQLPEEGLKFMVYLQKENIIDESGMPKERFSAEFPKEGPSILRIQQVVRGDSAAYFCASSQGAGTEAFFGQGTRLTVV.

The CDR3 bases are TGTGCCAGCAACGCCCGGACAGGGGGCTCTGGGGCCAACGTCCTGACTTTC. This gives the protein CASNARTGGSGANVLTF. The chain employs TRBV2 and TRBJ2-6; 10 bases align to TRBD1. The ends lost 7 bases at V and 0 bases at J; junction bases unmatched: 6. This CDR3 has 17 amino acids. Germline CDR1 SNHLY, CDR2 FYNNEI.

The chain couples TRBV2 to TRBJ2-1; unclear D gene. Germline V CDR1 and CDR2: SNHLY, FYNNEI. This CDR3 is 12 amino acids long. The V and J ends lost 6 bases and 2 bases respectively, with 5 bases between them. CDR3 amino acids: CASSPAYNEQFF. The CDR3 nucleotides read TGTGCCAGCAGCCCCGCCTACAATGAGCAGTTCTTC.

This clone was counted a few times. Within the sample, other DNA sequences also encode this same CDR3. The chain joins TRBV5-1 to TRBJ2-1, with D maybe TRBD2 (5 bases). The CDR3 sequence is 14 residues long. The germline gives CDR1 SGHRS, CDR2 YFSETQ. Trimming left V 3 bases short and J 4 bases short, with 11 bases between. The DNA of the CDR3 is TGCGCCAGCAGCTCCGCGGGTGGTTACAATGAGCAGTTCTTC. Its protein is CASSSAGGYNEQFF. Combining the CDR3 with reference TRBV5-1 and TRBJ2-1 gives the whole variable domain KAGVTQTPRYLIKTRGQQVTLSCSPISGHRSVSWYQQTPGQGLQFLFEYFSETQRNKGNFPGRFSGRQFSNSRSEMNVSTLELGDSALYLCASSSAGGYNEQFFGPGTRLTVL.

The J gene is TRBJ2-1, the V gene TRBV5-1; 9 nucleotides align to TRBD2. Looked up from germline, CDR1 is SGHRS and CDR2 is YFSETQ. The CDR3 runs to 15 residues. J lost 4 bases, V lost 2 bases, and 4 bases had no gene match. The CDR3 DNA sequence: TGCGCCAGCAGCTTAACTAGCGGGCCGTACAATGAGCAGTTCTTC. Translation gives CASSLTSGPYNEQFF.

The chain joins TRBV2 to TRBJ2-5, with 7 bases lining up with TRBD2. V lost 8 bases, J lost 5 bases, and 14 bases stayed unmatched. The CDR3 has 15 amino acids. Germline CDR1 SNHLY, CDR2 FYNNEI. The CDR3, as DNA: TGTGCCAGCGGCAGCCCATCGACTAGCTTCGAGACCCAGTACTTC. It is translated as CASGSPSTSFETQYF.

The chain links TRBV5-6 to TRBJ1-5; 7 bases line up with TRBD1. Germline V gene sequence: CDR1 SGHDT, CDR2 YYEEEE. This CDR3 is built from 16 residues. The ends lost 4 bases at V and 6 bases at J; junction bases unmatched: 13. The CDR3 protein is CASSDTKTGRIQPQHF. In DNA form, the CDR3 reads TGTGCCAGCAGCGACACTAAGACAGGGCGTATTCAGCCCCAGCATTTT.

V gene TRBV6-5 combines with J gene TRBJ1-6; D is perhaps TRBD1 (6 bases). Germline V gene lookup returns CDR1 MNHEY and CDR2 SVGAGI. The CDR3 contains 15 residues. V was pared by 2 bases and J by 5 bases, with 10 bases between. This chain's CDR3 is CASSYATGNNSPLHF. As DNA, the CDR3 is TGTGCCAGCAGTTACGCGACAGGAAATAATTCACCCCTCCACTTT.

This rearrangement joins TRBV19 to TRBJ2-5, with 13 bases matching TRBD2. Germline V gives CDR1 LNHDA, CDR2 SQIVND (reference sequence). The CDR3 is made up of 13 amino acids. The junction had 3 bases not matched to a gene; V was cut back by 8 bases and J by 6 bases. In DNA form, the CDR3 reads TGTGCCAGTGGGACTAGCGGGGATCAGACCCAGTACTTC. Encoded protein: CASGTSGDQTQYF.

V gene TRBV5-6 combines with J gene TRBJ1-6, with 7 bases fitting TRBD1. CDR1 is SGHDT, CDR2 YYEEEE, per germline. Trimming at V came to 4 bases and at J to 6 bases, leaving 7 bases not matched to a gene. The CDR3 length is 15 residues. For the CDR3, the DNA is TGTGCCAGCAGCCGACGAGCAGGGGGTAATTCACCCCTCCACTTT. Encoded protein: CASSRRAGGNSPLHF. Full variable domain (rest looked up from reference TRBV5-6 and TRBJ1-6): DAGVTQSPTHLIKTRGQQVTLRCSPKSGHDTVSWYQQALGQGPQFIFQYYEEEERQRGNFPDRFSGHQFPNYSSELNVNALLLGDSALYLCASSRRAGGNSPLHFGNGTRLTVT.

The gene calls are TRBV7-9 and TRBJ2-7, with D possibly TRBD2 on 6 matching bases. V was cut by 5 bases and J by 6 bases, with 8 bases left in between. CDR1 is SEHNR, CDR2 FQNEAQ, per germline (reference sequence). This CDR3 spans 11 amino acids. CDR3 DNA: TGTGCCAGCAGCGGAGGGCCCGAGCAGTACTTC. As protein: CASSGGPEQYF.

J is TRBJ2-1 and V is TRBV19; TRBD2 agrees at 7 bases. V was clipped by 7 bases and J by 2 bases; unmatched bases: 5. Germline V lookup: CDR1 LNHDA, CDR2 SQIVND (reference sequence). The CDR3 length is 14 residues. CDR3 protein: CASMAGVAYNEQFF. The CDR3, as DNA: TGTGCCAGTATGGCGGGAGTCGCCTACAATGAGCAGTTCTTC. The whole variable domain, filled in from reference TRBV19 and TRBJ2-1, reads DGGITQSPKYLFRKEGQNVTLSCEQNLNHDAMYWYRQDPGQGLRLIYYSQIVNDFQKGDIAEGYSVSREKKESFPLTVTSAQKNPTAFYLCASMAGVAYNEQFFGPGTRLTVL.

The V and J genes are TRBV5-4 and TRBJ2-1, with 10 positions matching TRBD2. The CDR3 has 15 residues. The germline gives CDR1 SGHNT, CDR2 YYREEE (reference sequence). V lost 4 bases to trimming and J lost 6 bases; unmatched junction nucleotides: 7. CDR3 residues: CASSAISGRINEQFF. Here the CDR3 DNA reads TGTGCCAGCAGCGCCATTAGCGGGAGGATCAATGAGCAGTTCTTC.

V is TRBV18 and J is TRBJ2-1; TRBD2 agrees at 9 bases. The CDR3 loop spans 17 amino acids. From germline, CDR1 is KGHSH and CDR2 LQKENI. V trimming: 3 bases; J trimming: 4 bases; junction bases outside the gene matches: 10. The chain's CDR3 is CASSPFVSSGSYNEQFF. The CDR3 DNA is TGTGCCAGCTCACCTTTCGTTAGTAGCGGGAGTTACAATGAGCAGTTCTTC.

The chain links TRBV28 to TRBJ2-1; 10 nucleotides agree with TRBD2. V lost 5 bases, J lost 10 bases, and 2 bases stayed unmatched. The germline CDR1 and CDR2 sequences are MDHEN and SYDVKM. There are 12 residues in the CDR3. Written as DNA, the CDR3 is TGTGCCAGCAGTCAACTAGCGGGGGAGCAGTTCTTC. It specifies CASSQLAGEQFF.

Only one count was recorded for this clone. J is TRBJ2-4 and V is TRBV29-1, with 9 positions matching TRBD1. Germline lookup yields CDR1 SQVTM and CDR2 ANQGSEA. V trimming: 4 bases; J trimming: 3 bases; junction bases outside the gene matches: 7. This CDR3 is built from 15 residues. The CDR3 here is CSVGTGTGIKNIQYF. In nucleotides, the CDR3 is TGCAGCGTTGGAACCGGGACAGGGATCAAAAACATTCAGTACTTC.

The chain couples TRBV4-1 to TRBJ2-7; TRBD1 matches 8 bases. Germline CDR1 reads MGHRA; CDR2 reads YSYEKL. The CDR3 spans 14 residues. V lost 6 bases to trimming and J lost 3 bases; unmatched junction nucleotides: 7. The DNA of the CDR3 is TGCGCCAGCAGGCTGGACAGGGATGGCTACGAGCAGTACTTC. Encoded protein: CASRLDRDGYEQYF.

This clone was counted once. V and J are TRBV7-2 and TRBJ2-7; 10 bases align to TRBD1. Per the germline V gene, CDR1 is SGHTA and CDR2 is FQGNSA. The CDR3 covers 14 residues. Losses at the gene ends were 5 bases for V and 2 bases for J; bases not matched to a gene: 3. CDR3 coding DNA: TGTGCCAGCAGCCTTGGACAGGGGGCCTACGAGCAGTACTTC. It specifies CASSLGQGAYEQYF. The variable domain in full, with the rest retrieved from reference TRBV7-2 and TRBJ2-7, is GAGVSQSPSNKVTEKGKDVELRCDPISGHTALYWYRQSLGQGLEFLIYFQGNSAPDKSGLPSDRFSAERTGGSVSTLTIQRTQQEDSAVYLCASSLGQGAYEQYFGPGTRLTVT.

The J gene is TRBJ1-2, the V gene TRBV7-2, with 9 bases fitting TRBD1. CDR3 length: 13 amino acids. V trimming: 6 bases; J trimming: 5 bases; junction bases outside the gene matches: 4. CDR1 and CDR2 (germline): SGHTA, FQGNSA. The CDR3 coding sequence is TGTGCCAGCAGATACAGGGGGCTTTATGGCTACACCTTC. Protein: CASRYRGLYGYTF.

The chain employs TRBV2 and TRBJ2-7; the match to TRBD2 covers 15 bases. In germline, CDR1 is SNHLY, CDR2 FYNNEI. There are 17 residues in the CDR3. J lost 6 bases, V lost 5 bases, and 11 bases had no gene match. This chain's CDR3 is CASSQRTSGGAGGEQYF. As DNA, the CDR3 is TGTGCCAGCAGTCAACGGACTAGCGGGGGGGCCGGAGGCGAGCAGTACTTC.

This clone was seen just once. The V and J genes are TRBV7-8 and TRBJ2-1, with 8 bases aligning to TRBD1. V gave up 7 bases and J gave up 8 bases; unmatched junction bases: 13. Germline CDR1 reads SGHVS; CDR2 reads FQNEAQ. The CDR3 has 15 amino acids. The CDR3 sequence is CASTIKVAGGYEQFF. Here the CDR3 DNA reads TGTGCCAGCACCATTAAGGTCGCAGGGGGCTATGAGCAGTTCTTC.

The V gene is TRBV6-1, the J gene TRBJ2-3; 9 nucleotides agree with TRBD2. Trimming took 4 bases from V and 3 from J; bases not matched to a gene: 2. This CDR3 spans 14 amino acids. Per the germline V gene, CDR1 is MNHNS and CDR2 is SASEGT. CDR3 loop: CASSGGGATDTQYF. In nucleotides, the CDR3 is TGTGCCAGCAGTGGCGGGGGGGCTACAGATACGCAGTATTTT.

V gene TRBV5-6 combines with J gene TRBJ2-7; 10 bases align to TRBD1. Germline V CDR1 and CDR2: SGHDT, YYEEEE. CDR3 length: 14 amino acids. The junction had 1 base not matched to a gene; V was cut back by 2 bases and J by 2 bases. In nucleotides, the CDR3 is TGTGCCAGCAGCTTTGGGACAGGGGCCTACGAGCAGTACTTC. It yields the protein CASSFGTGAYEQYF.

The CDR3 loop reads CASSRDRGFYGYTF. CDR3 DNA: TGTGCCAGTAGTAGGGACAGGGGGTTCTATGGCTACACCTTC. The V call is TRBV19, the J call TRBJ1-2, with 11 bases lining up with TRBD1. The CDR3 totals 14 residues. Germline V CDR1 and CDR2: LNHDA, SQIVND (reference sequence). The V segment lost 4 bases and the J segment 4 bases; nucleotides outside the gene matches: 2.

The chain couples TRBV4-1 to TRBJ2-2, with 12 bases that match TRBD2. V trimming: 5 bases; J trimming: 3 bases; junction bases outside the gene matches: 10. Germline V gene lookup returns CDR1 MGHRA and CDR2 YSYEKL. The CDR3 runs to 18 residues. CDR3 in amino acids: CASSMPSSGRAHTGELFF. CDR3 DNA sequence: TGCGCCAGCAGCATGCCCTCTAGCGGGAGGGCCCACACCGGGGAGCTGTTTTTT.